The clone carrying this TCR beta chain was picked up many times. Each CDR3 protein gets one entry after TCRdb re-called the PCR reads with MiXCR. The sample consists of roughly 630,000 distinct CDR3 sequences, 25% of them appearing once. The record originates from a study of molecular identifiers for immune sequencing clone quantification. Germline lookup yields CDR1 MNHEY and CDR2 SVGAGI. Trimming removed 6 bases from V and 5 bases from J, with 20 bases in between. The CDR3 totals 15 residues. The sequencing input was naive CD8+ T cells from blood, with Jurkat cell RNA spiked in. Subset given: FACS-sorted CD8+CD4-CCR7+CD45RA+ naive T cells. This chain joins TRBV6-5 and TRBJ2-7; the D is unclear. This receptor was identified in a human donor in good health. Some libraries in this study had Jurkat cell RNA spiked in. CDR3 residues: CASRSSGVSMDEQYF. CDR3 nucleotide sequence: TGTGCCAGCAGGTCCTCTGGGGTTAGTATGGACGAGCAGTACTTC.